Listed below are T cell receptor beta chains from one sample, sequenced in a study of T cells in Graves' hyperthyroidism and ophthalmopathy. TCRdb redid the calling of the multiplex PCR reads with MiXCR, one entry per CDR3 protein. The sample includes approximately 510,000 distinct CDR3 sequences, roughly 20% of them seen just once. Sample: blood. Receptors originate from a man aged 18 to 29 with Graves' hyperthyroidism. CDR3s include the opening cysteine and the closing phenylalanine or tryptophan. Fields, in order: CDR3 DNA, CDR3 protein, clone size, V gene, D gene, J gene. A D gene is named only where the DNA matches it firmly. Expanded clones get a size class; other rows say once, few or many, or leave the size out.

cdr3_nt: TGTGCCAGCAGCCAAGATCGAGGGACAGGAACAAGCAATCAGCCCCAGCATTTT
cdr3_aa: CASSQDRGTGTSNQPQHF
clone_size: many
v_call: TRBV3-1
d_call: TRBD1
j_call: TRBJ1-5

cdr3_nt: TGTGCCAGCAGTTATGGGGACGGAGGAAACACCGGGGAGCTGTTTTTT
cdr3_aa: CASSYGDGGNTGELFF
clone_size: few
v_call: TRBV6-5
d_call: NA
j_call: TRBJ2-2

cdr3_nt: TGTGCCAGCAGCTCCACAGGAATCGCCGCCTACGAGCAGTACTTC
cdr3_aa: CASSSTGIAAYEQYF
clone_size: many
v_call: TRBV7-9
d_call: NA
j_call: TRBJ2-7

cdr3_nt: TGTGCCAGCAGCTTATACAGGGGAGACACTGAAGCTTTCTTT
cdr3_aa: CASSLYRGDTEAFF
clone_size: many
v_call: TRBV7-9
d_call: TRBD1
j_call: TRBJ1-1

cdr3_nt: TGTGCCAGCAGGCGGACAGTCCGAATGCCCCAGCATTTT
cdr3_aa: CASRRTVRMPQHF
clone_size: NA
v_call: TRBV28
d_call: NA
j_call: TRBJ1-5

cdr3_nt: TGTGCCAGCAGTTTGGAGGGTTATCAGCCCCAGCATTTT
cdr3_aa: CASSLEGYQPQHF
clone_size: many
v_call: TRBV12-3/TRBV12-4
d_call: NA
j_call: TRBJ1-5

cdr3_nt: TGTGCCAGCAGCTTCGGAGGGAGGGGAAACACCATATATTTT
cdr3_aa: CASSFGGRGNTIYF
clone_size: many
v_call: TRBV11-2
d_call: NA
j_call: TRBJ1-3

cdr3_nt: TGTGCCAGCAGTTTCATCGGGACCACTGAAGCTTTCTTT
cdr3_aa: CASSFIGTTEAFF
clone_size: many
v_call: TRBV28
d_call: NA
j_call: TRBJ1-1

cdr3_nt: TGTGCCTGGAGAGACAGGGGAGAGACCCAGTACTTC
cdr3_aa: CAWRDRGETQYF
clone_size: many
v_call: TRBV30
d_call: TRBD1
j_call: TRBJ2-5

cdr3_nt: TGTGCCAGCAGCCGTGGTGGCGGAAGCTCTGGGGCCAACGTCCTGACTTTC
cdr3_aa: CASSRGGGSSGANVLTF
clone_size: NA
v_call: TRBV11-2
d_call: NA
j_call: TRBJ2-6

cdr3_nt: TGTGCCAGCAGTTCCACGCGCGGGGGGTGGTACTTC
cdr3_aa: CASSSTRGGWYF
clone_size: NA
v_call: TRBV6-5
d_call: TRBD2
j_call: TRBJ2-7

cdr3_nt: TGTGCCAGCAGCTTTGCTGGAGTGGGTAAGAACACTGAAGCTTTCTTT
cdr3_aa: CASSFAGVGKNTEAFF
clone_size: many
v_call: TRBV7-8
d_call: NA
j_call: TRBJ1-1

cdr3_nt: TGTGCCAGCTCACCCCCAGGACAGGCTGAAGCTTTCTTT
cdr3_aa: CASSPPGQAEAFF
clone_size: many
v_call: TRBV18
d_call: TRBD1
j_call: TRBJ1-1

cdr3_nt: TGTGCCACCAGTGAAGGGGACGGACTTCACGAGCAGTACTTC
cdr3_aa: CATSEGDGLHEQYF
clone_size: many
v_call: TRBV24-1
d_call: NA
j_call: TRBJ2-7

cdr3_nt: TGTGCCAGCAGTTTAGGGGGACAGGGAACGGTAACGCAGCCCCAGCATTTT
cdr3_aa: CASSLGGQGTVTQPQHF
clone_size: NA
v_call: TRBV12-3/TRBV12-4
d_call: TRBD1
j_call: TRBJ1-5

cdr3_nt: TGTGCCAGCAGGCAGGAGGGAAGCAATCAGCCCCAGCATTTT
cdr3_aa: CASRQEGSNQPQHF
clone_size: many
v_call: TRBV2
d_call: NA
j_call: TRBJ1-5

cdr3_nt: TGTGCCAGCAGTTTTAACCTCTTAGCCAAAAACATTCAGTACTTC
cdr3_aa: CASSFNLLAKNIQYF
clone_size: many
v_call: TRBV27
d_call: NA
j_call: TRBJ2-4

cdr3_nt: TGTGCCAGCCAAAGACGGTGGAACACTGAAGCTTTCTTT
cdr3_aa: CASQRRWNTEAFF
clone_size: many
v_call: TRBV2
d_call: NA
j_call: TRBJ1-1

cdr3_nt: TGTGCTAGGGCTCCGGGGAGTCAGCCCCAGCATTTT
cdr3_aa: CARAPGSQPQHF
clone_size: few
v_call: TRBV12-5
d_call: NA
j_call: TRBJ1-5

cdr3_nt: TGTGCCAGCAGTTCCGCGGACAGGGGTTTCTATGGCTACACCTTC
cdr3_aa: CASSSADRGFYGYTF
clone_size: few
v_call: TRBV28
d_call: TRBD1
j_call: TRBJ1-2

cdr3_nt: TGCGCCAGCACTAGGGCTAGGGGAGTAGATACCGGGGAGCTGTTTTTT
cdr3_aa: CASTRARGVDTGELFF
clone_size: many
v_call: TRBV4-1
d_call: NA
j_call: TRBJ2-2

cdr3_nt: TGTGCTAGCAGCTTAATTAGCGGGGCGGGGGAGACCCAGTACTTC
cdr3_aa: CASSLISGAGETQYF
clone_size: NA
v_call: TRBV7-7
d_call: TRBD2
j_call: TRBJ2-5

cdr3_nt: TGTGCCGGCAGGGGGGCGGATGGCTACACCTTC
cdr3_aa: CAGRGADGYTF
clone_size: NA
v_call: TRBV28
d_call: TRBD1
j_call: TRBJ1-2

cdr3_nt: TGCGCCAGCAGCTGGGGACAGGGGGGCCTCTACGAGCAGTACTTC
cdr3_aa: CASSWGQGGLYEQYF
clone_size: many
v_call: TRBV5-1
d_call: TRBD1
j_call: TRBJ2-7

cdr3_nt: TGTGCCAGCAGTTATCCAGGGGGCGGTGCTTTCTTT
cdr3_aa: CASSYPGGGAFF
clone_size: many
v_call: TRBV28
d_call: TRBD1
j_call: TRBJ1-1

cdr3_nt: TGTGCCAGCAGTTACTCCGCCCAGGCAGTACGCATGAACACTGAAGCTTTCTTT
cdr3_aa: CASSYSAQAVRMNTEAFF
clone_size: many
v_call: TRBV6-6
d_call: NA
j_call: TRBJ1-1

cdr3_nt: TGTGCCAGCAGCTTCGGCGGGAGCGCGGAGCAGTACTTC
cdr3_aa: CASSFGGSAEQYF
clone_size: NA
v_call: TRBV6-1
d_call: TRBD2
j_call: TRBJ2-7

cdr3_nt: TGTGCCAGCAGTTTAAGAGGGGCCGGCTACACCTTC
cdr3_aa: CASSLRGAGYTF
clone_size: many
v_call: TRBV6-5
d_call: NA
j_call: TRBJ1-2

cdr3_nt: TGTGCCAGCAGCTTGGATCAGGGATTGGGACAAGCTTTCTTT
cdr3_aa: CASSLDQGLGQAFF
clone_size: few
v_call: TRBV5-4
d_call: NA
j_call: TRBJ1-1

cdr3_nt: TGTGCCTGGAGTCAGCCGACAGGGGTGGCCACTGAAGCTTTCTTT
cdr3_aa: CAWSQPTGVATEAFF
clone_size: NA
v_call: TRBV30
d_call: TRBD1
j_call: TRBJ1-1

cdr3_nt: TGCAGTGCTAGAGACCCAGGGATTCCCTCTGGAAACACCATATATTTT
cdr3_aa: CSARDPGIPSGNTIYF
clone_size: many
v_call: TRBV20-1
d_call: NA
j_call: TRBJ1-3

cdr3_nt: TGCGCCAGCAGTGATGAACAGGGTAATAGCAATCAGCCCCAGCATTTT
cdr3_aa: CASSDEQGNSNQPQHF
clone_size: few
v_call: TRBV10-2
d_call: NA
j_call: TRBJ1-5

cdr3_nt: TGTGCCAGCACCCCTAATCAAGGCGGTCTGATCTATGGCTACACCTTC
cdr3_aa: CASTPNQGGLIYGYTF
clone_size: few
v_call: TRBV6-1
d_call: NA
j_call: TRBJ1-2

cdr3_nt: TGTGCCAGCAGCGGGCTACTAGCCAAAAACATTCAGTACTTC
cdr3_aa: CASSGLLAKNIQYF
clone_size: NA
v_call: TRBV11-2
d_call: NA
j_call: TRBJ2-4

cdr3_nt: TGTGCCAGCAGGCCTGGGGGGCTCCGGCCCCTCCACTTT
cdr3_aa: CASRPGGLRPLHF
clone_size: many
v_call: TRBV6-1
d_call: NA
j_call: TRBJ1-6

cdr3_nt: TGTGCCAGCAGTTTATTATGGGAGACGGAAGTCAATCAGCCCCAGCATTTT
cdr3_aa: CASSLLWETEVNQPQHF
clone_size: many
v_call: TRBV28
d_call: NA
j_call: TRBJ1-5

cdr3_nt: TGTGCCAGCAGCCCAGGGACTAGCGGGGGTGGCCAAGAGACCCAGTACTTC
cdr3_aa: CASSPGTSGGGQETQYF
clone_size: few
v_call: TRBV14
d_call: TRBD2
j_call: TRBJ2-5